This note documents a single T cell receptor (beta chain) sequence. No cognate antigen has been identified for it. No base-level quality is on record; no much larger clone is a single base apart. This sample stems from a study of cytomegalovirus exposure and HLA in healthy donors (dated by TCRdb to about 2017). With respect to the entire study: An earlier analysis of roughly 500 of the donors reported 250 to 300 Gb of sequence data and 95 million to 120 million unique TCR beta sequences obtained from about 200 million T cells. Around 330 gigabases of sequencing data and approximately 92 million unique TCR sequences made up an early release that covered some 640 HLA-typed donors. Of the 398 genotyped donors, 80% to 90% were placed in the genetic ancestry cluster associated with self-reported Caucasian donors. The study aimed to test whether signatures of past pathogen exposure could be identified by cataloging public T cell receptors. Using immunosequencing, the study profiled T cell repertoires from about 650 subjects and related those repertoires to cytomegalovirus serostatus. A separate validation cohort of roughly 130 different subjects was used in addition to the 666-subject first cohort. The study combined high-throughput TCR immunosequencing, statistical association of individual TCRs with disease status, and machine learning to predict cytomegalovirus infection status. A later analysis re-examined previously published TCR beta repertoires from more than 650 donors and added high-resolution HLA genotyping to investigate patterns of TCR occurrence. Rather than using new phenotypic data, the later analysis identified candidate immune exposures from TCR beta sequences and from how often those sequences occurred across donors. An earlier analysis of 587 of the donors applied high-throughput TCR beta sequencing to assess whether each TCR beta V gene segment acted as functional or pseudogenic. Alongside the repertoire data, information on donor age, sex, ethnicity and CMV serostatus was compiled. A later genetic analysis took genome-wide SNP genotypes for about 65% of the roughly 670 donors and used that subset as a discovery cohort. Every discovery cohort repertoire had been produced on one sequencing platform. HLA typing included class I and class II loci at four-digit resolution. The number of donors typed differed by locus, with 629-630 for A, B, C, DRB1 and DQB1, 522 for DQA1, approximately 570 for DPA1, and under 490 for DPB1. Five DR-DQ haplotypes were treated as single units for association and clustering because of strong linkage in the cohort. Across some 400 genotyped donors of the cohort, an average of roughly 200,000 unique TCR beta nucleotide sequences per donor were sequenced, and around 19% of those sequences were non-productive.

Results and caveats for the whole study, not just this receptor: Some IMGT-functional V segments, including TRBV6-2 and TRBV6-3, could not be told apart with the 87-base-pair reads, so those segments were excluded. A later analysis found that HLA-associated TCR beta chains were more clonally expanded and had lower generation probabilities than equally common non-associated chains. It was suggested by the authors that the approach could potentially be generalized to other disease states and immunological phenotypes. A later analysis associated 17,000 or so TCR beta sequences with specific HLA alleles at a false discovery rate of 0.05. Because HLA typing was unavailable for some donors at each locus, only the typed subset was used in association tests. The only immune exposure information available for the cohort was CMV serostatus. A further reported finding was that TCR beta sequences accurately predicted the HLA-A and HLA-B alleles for most subjects in the first cohort. A later genetic analysis associated a missense DCLRE1C variant with V-gene and J-gene trimming of TCR beta chains, and an independent cohort replicated the association. Because counts were too low, roughly 17 rarely observed V segments, including chromosome 9 orphons, were left out of the earlier analysis of roughly 600 of the donors. Most TCR sequences were observed very rarely across donors, whereas some public TCRs were present in many individuals. Compared with the roughly 700-donor mean, donors in an Asian-associated ancestry cluster had fewer N-insertions in productive TCRs, according to a later genetic analysis. A later analysis found that TCR association rates varied across HLA loci, with DRB1 alleles showing the most associated TCRs and HLA-C alleles the fewest. A total of some 180 TCR beta chains were listed by the study as associated with cytomegalovirus. In an earlier analysis of some 540 of the donors, most TCR beta V segments appeared in productive rearrangements about 87% or about 30% of the time, broadly matching IMGT annotations. Correlated functional status among segregating V segments might reflect linkage disequilibrium, but an unknown experimental factor could not be ruled out. In a later analysis, most CMV-associated TCR beta chains were found to appear HLA-restricted, with HLA associations seemingly driven largely by CMV exposure. Several of the top co-occurrence clusters appeared to be linked to parvovirus B19, influenza, CMV and Epstein-Barr virus, according to a later analysis. A cluster of highly shared sequence variants was judged likely to be a technical artifact of the sequencing pipeline. The classifier was reported to diagnose cytomegalovirus status with high specificity and sensitivity in both the original and validation cohorts. Assigning TCR associations to individual alleles was difficult when HLA alleles, especially DR and DQ, strongly co-occurred. Presence/absence analyses assumed roughly uniform sequencing depth across donors, an assumption that may not hold. A few of the identified cytomegalovirus-associated TCR beta chains were confirmed in vitro to be specific for cytomegalovirus antigens. This cohort had only TCR beta chains sequenced, and the lack of alpha or paired-chain data limited which features could be detected.

The cohort was made up of approximately 670 healthy bone marrow donors. At the time of sampling, all cohort members were nominally healthy, though unrecorded immune exposures were likely present. The donor was CMV seronegative and belonged to the group of over 350 seronegative cohort members. Every donor gave a peripheral blood sample, and the peripheral blood mononuclear cells from that sample were used for TCR beta sequencing. Genomic DNA extraction from the blood cell samples was performed with the Qiagen DNeasy Blood Extraction Kit. The protocol used for the library was the immunoSEQ multiplex PCR assay. For the multiplex PCR, a mixture combining 60 forward primers for TCR Vbeta segments and 13 reverse primers for TCR Jbeta segments was used. Amplification of the CDR3 region of rearranged TCR beta genes was performed with a multiplex PCR assay on genomic DNA. The Illumina HiSeq System was used to sequence the amplified TCR beta libraries as 87-base-pair reads. The published analysis was carried out like this. A later analysis counted some 74 million unique TCR beta chains across the 650 to 800 repertoires, and roughly 10 million of these chains were shared by at least two donors. A nearest-neighbor algorithm error-corrected the raw reads and collapsed the reads into unique sequences, merging closely related sequences to remove PCR and sequencing errors. To assign V, D and J gene segments, CDR3 sequences were aligned to IMGT reference sequences. For a sequence to be retained, a match of at least six nucleotides to both a V gene segment and a J gene segment was required. Rearrangements were called productive when the CDR3 lacked stop codons and stayed in frame with V and J; all others were non-productive. Following IMGT convention, CDR3 was defined as the stretch from the second conserved V-encoded cysteine up to the conserved J-encoded phenylalanine. The earlier analysis of approximately 590 of the donors excluded any sequence lacking an unambiguous match to a single V gene segment. In an earlier analysis of more than 500 of the donors, a V segment was called functional when productive rearrangements were above 56.7%, and segregating when the standard deviation between donors exceeded 5%. A statistical classification framework was built for diagnosing cytomegalovirus status from the catalog of TCR beta chain sequences. A later analysis assigned V and J genes by comparing TCR nucleotide sequences with IMGT/GENE-DB human TR gene sequences. A later analysis assigned CDR3 sequences and most-parsimonious VDJ recombination scenarios with the TCRdist pipeline. A later analysis defined each TCR beta chain by its CDR3 amino acid sequence plus V-gene family, and excluded reads lacking a unique V-gene family. A later analysis removed 550 to 700 highly shared, low-generation-probability nucleotide sequences to deal with suspected cross-contamination and a sequencing artifact. For each public chain, a later analysis derived a clonal expansion index from normalized ranks of inferred template counts within each repertoire. In a later analysis, generation probabilities were computed using a VDJ recombination model fitted to out-of-frame rearrangements, and the results were checked against IGoR. In a later analysis, hypergeometric tests were used to score TCR-TCR, TCR-HLA and TCR-CMV co-occurrence, with a repertoire-size bias correction applied to TCR pairs. False discovery rates were estimated in a later analysis by permuting HLA or CMV assignments 20 times. In a later analysis, co-occurring TCRs were grouped with DBSCAN, and TCRdist sequence similarity was added when clustering was performed within HLA-allele-positive subsets. Co-occurrence clustering excluded repertoires with fewer than 30,000 or more than 120,000 public chains, plus five with anomalous nucleotide sharing. TCRdb obtained this table from immuneACCESS and retained in-frame rearrangements with V and J assigned. These tables miss some clones; where compared with another copy, unresolved V genes account for less than half of the shortfall, and the remainder is unexplained. The D gene and trimming were derived from the DNA, and the V and J assignments and clone size from that table. The table for this sample lists over 85,000 clones; around 76% of them were counted only once. The top ten clonotypes cover 0.55% to 0.65% of the sample.

Taken from the germline V gene (reference sequence), the CDR1 and CDR2 loops are LNHDA and SQIVND. Including cysteine and phenylalanine, the CDR3 has 20 amino acids. Only the CDR3 part of the read is kept: 60 bases, read in frame from the first base. The junction shows trimming of 1 base on V and 0 bases on J, plus 22 bases between the germline ends. The receptor's source is a man aged 25 to 40 in good health and CMV-seronegative. The material sequenced was PBMCs. The chain uses TRBV19 and TRBJ1-5; 5 matching bases give a weak D call of TRBD1. The nucleotide sequence reads as follows: TGTGCCAGTAGTATAGGGGGCCGGGCAGCCGCCGCATATAGCAATCAGCCCCAGCATTTT. It is translated as CASSIGGRAAAAYSNQPQHF.